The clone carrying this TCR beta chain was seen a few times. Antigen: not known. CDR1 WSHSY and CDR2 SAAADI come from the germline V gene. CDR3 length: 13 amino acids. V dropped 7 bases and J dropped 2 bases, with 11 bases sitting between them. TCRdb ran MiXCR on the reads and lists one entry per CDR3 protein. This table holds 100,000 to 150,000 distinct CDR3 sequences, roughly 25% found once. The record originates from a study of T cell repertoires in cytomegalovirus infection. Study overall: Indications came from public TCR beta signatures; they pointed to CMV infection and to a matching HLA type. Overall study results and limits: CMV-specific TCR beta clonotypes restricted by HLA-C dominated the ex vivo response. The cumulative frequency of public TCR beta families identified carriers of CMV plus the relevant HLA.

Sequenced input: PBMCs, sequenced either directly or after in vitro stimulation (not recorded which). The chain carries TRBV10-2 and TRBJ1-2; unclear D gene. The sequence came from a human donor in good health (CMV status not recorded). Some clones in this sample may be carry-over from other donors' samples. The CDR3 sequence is CASTREENYGYTF. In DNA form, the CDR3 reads TGCGCCAGCACGCGGGAAGAAAACTATGGCTACACCTTC.